The 27 T cell receptor beta chains reported below all come from one sample, sequenced in a study of shared clonotypes between healthy human individuals. Sequencing was performed with immunoSEQ multiplex PCR; in TCRdb, only in-frame clones are kept and a portion is missing. This table holds about a million clones, roughly 80% found once. Sequencing was performed on memory CD4+ T cells sorted from blood. As to subset: CD45RA-negative fraction. These receptors were obtained from a man in his late teens or twenties in good health.

The table lists this clone with a few counts. V usage is TRBV28 and J usage is TRBJ2-7; 9 bases agree with TRBD2. This CDR3 has 15 amino acids. V dropped 3 bases and J dropped 2; count of bases not matched to a gene: 5. Germline assignment: CDR1 MDHEN and CDR2 SYDVKM. CDR3 DNA sequence: TGTGCCAGCAGTTTGGGGCTAGCGGGAACCTACGAGCAGTACTTC. This encodes CASSLGLAGTYEQYF.

The chain is built from TRBV7-9 and TRBJ1-6; D uncertain. From germline, CDR1 is SEHNR and CDR2 FQNEAQ (reference sequence). The CDR3 spans 14 residues. The V gene lost 5 bases and the J gene lost 5 bases, with 10 bases spanning the gap. The CDR3: CASSPTSDNSPLHF. CDR3 sequence (DNA): TGTGCCAGCAGCCCGACCAGTGATAATTCACCCCTCCACTTT.

The chain couples TRBV19 to TRBJ1-1; D is possibly TRBD1 (6 bases). Trimming stripped 5 bases from V and 2 bases from J, with 15 bases between. The CDR3 totals 15 residues. Germline values: CDR1 LNHDA, CDR2 SQIVND (reference sequence). DNA of the CDR3: TGTGCCAGTAGTCCCAGACAGGCCCCAAACACTGAAGCTTTCTTT. This sequence encodes CASSPRQAPNTEAFF.

The V and J genes are TRBV5-1 and TRBJ1-2; no clear D gene. V was clipped by 1 base and J by 9 bases, with 13 bases between them. Germline CDR1 SGHRS, CDR2 YFSETQ. The CDR3 consists of 13 residues. Here the CDR3 reads CASSLRPQESYTF. The CDR3 DNA reads as TGCGCCAGCAGCTTGAGACCCCAGGAGAGCTACACCTTC.

The V call is TRBV2, the J call TRBJ2-5; D is possibly TRBD1 or TRBD2 (7 bases each). Germline V lookup: CDR1 SNHLY, CDR2 FYNNEI. V shed 8 bases and J shed 3 bases, with 19 bases lying between them. This CDR3 region has 15 residues. The CDR3 region has the DNA TGTGCCAGCGGCCCGAGGGGGCGGGGGAAAGAGACCCAGTACTTC. It encodes CASGPRGRGKETQYF.

The count of this clone is one. The rearrangement links TRBV30 to TRBJ1-1; D perhaps matches TRBD1 (5 bases). Trimming took off 4 bases at V and 5 bases at J, with 14 bases between the two ends. This CDR3 is built from 13 residues. Germline CDR1 and CDR2: GTSNPN and SVGIG (reference sequence). As DNA, the CDR3 is TGTGCCTGGAACGGACAAATAGCGACTGAAGCTTTCTTT. Its protein product is CAWNGQIATEAFF.

Regarding this clone: This likely came from a read error, as a far larger clone is one base away. The rearrangement uses TRBV28 and TRBJ2-2; no clear D. V dropped 7 bases and J dropped 4 bases, with 16 bases sitting between them. The CDR3 consists of 15 residues. Germline V gene data show CDR1 as MDHEN and CDR2 as SYDVKM. CDR3 bases: TGTGCCAGCACCCCGTTCCGGGCAGGCACCGGGGAGCTGTTTTTT. Translated: CASTPFRAGTGELFF. Using reference TRBV28 and TRBJ2-2 for the parts outside the CDR3, the full variable domain is DVKVTQSSRYLVKRTGEKVFLECVQDMDHENMFWYRQDPGLGLRLIYFSYDVKMKEKGDIPEGYSVSREKKERFSLILESASTNQTSMYLCASTPFRAGTGELFFGEGSRLTVL.

The chain has TRBV9 and TRBJ2-3; TRBD1 aligns across 7 bases. V shed 0 bases and J 4 bases; nucleotides not matched to a gene: 8. Germline V CDR1 and CDR2: SGDLS, YYNGEE. This CDR3 has 16 residues. Here the CDR3 reads CASSVGGGQASDTQYF. The DNA of the CDR3 is TGTGCCAGCAGCGTAGGTGGTGGACAGGCCTCAGATACGCAGTATTTT. Filled out from reference TRBV9 and TRBJ2-3, the complete variable domain reads DSGVTQTPKHLITATGQRVTLRCSPRSGDLSVYWYQQSLDQGLQFLIQYYNGEERAKGNILERFSAQQFPDLHSELNLSSLELGDSALYFCASSVGGGQASDTQYFGPGTRLTVL.

V usage is TRBV30 and J usage is TRBJ1-5; D not resolved. CDR1 is GTSNPN and CDR2 is SVGIG in the germline V gene (reference sequence). This CDR3 contains 14 residues. Trimming shortened V by 4 bases and J by 7 bases, and 17 bases separated the two germline ends. CDR3 nucleotide sequence: TGTGCCTGGACAAAAGGGAGTTTTGGACAGCCCCAGCATTTT. Its protein is CAWTKGSFGQPQHF.

This chain joins TRBV19 and TRBJ2-3; 8 nucleotides line up with TRBD2. Germline V lookup: CDR1 LNHDA, CDR2 SQIVND (reference sequence). Losses at the gene ends were 10 bases for V and 6 bases for J; bases not matched to a gene: 12. This CDR3 comprises 14 residues. This CDR3 reads CATSGGSPWDTQYF. The CDR3 DNA sequence: TGTGCCACCTCGGGGGGGTCCCCGTGGGATACGCAGTATTTT.

V is TRBV7-5 and J is TRBJ2-2. TRBV7-5 is an annotated pseudogene. The CDR3 runs 14 residues. CDR3 region: CASSPSKNTGELFF. The CDR3 DNA follows: TGTGCCAGCAGCCCTTCGAAGAACACCGGGGAGCTGTTTTTT.

The V call is TRBV2, the J call TRBJ2-2, with 11 bases matching TRBD2. This CDR3 contains 16 residues. CDR1 and CDR2 from the germline V gene are SNHLY and FYNNEI. With V trimmed by 5 bases and J by 0 bases, 2 bases remained unmatched. As DNA, the CDR3 is TGTGCCAGCAGTAAACTAGCGGGGGCGAACACCGGGGAGCTGTTTTTT. Residues: CASSKLAGANTGELFF. Looking up the rest from reference TRBV2 and TRBJ2-2 gives the full variable domain: EPEVTQTPSHQVTQMGQEVILRCVPISNHLYFYWYRQILGQKVEFLVSFYNNEISEKSEIFDDQFSVERPDGSNFTLKIRSTKLEDSAMYFCASSKLAGANTGELFFGEGSRLTVL.

The sample holds a few counts of this clone. J is TRBJ1-4 and V is TRBV25-1, with D tentatively TRBD1 (5 bases). Germline V gives CDR1 MGHDK, CDR2 SYGVNS. V was trimmed by 4 bases and J by 4 bases, leaving 13 bases between them. This CDR3 is 15 amino acids long. CDR3 in DNA: TGTGCCAGCAGTGCGGCGCAGGGAGGTAATGAAAAACTGTTTTTT. This translates into CASSAAQGGNEKLFF.

This clone was picked up one time. Written as DNA, the CDR3 is TGTGCCAGCAGCGTAGGCGGGGACAGGGGATATGGCTACACCTTC. As protein: CASSVGGDRGYGYTF. The chain employs TRBV9 and TRBJ1-2; TRBD1 matches 10 bases. CDR1 and CDR2 (germline): SGDLS, YYNGEE. This CDR3 has 15 residues. The J segment lost 5 bases and the V segment lost 0 bases, leaving 4 bases of the junction unmatched.

About this clone itself: Distinct nucleotide sequences in the sample also encode this CDR3. This rearrangement joins TRBV5-1 to TRBJ2-7; D gene uncertain. There are 12 residues in the CDR3. V lost 4 bases, J lost 2 bases, and 7 bases lay in between. The germline V gene has CDR1 SGHRS and CDR2 YFSETQ. The CDR3: CASSPPAYEQYF. The CDR3 DNA follows: TGCGCCAGCAGCCCTCCTGCCTACGAGCAGTACTTC.

The chain couples TRBV28 to TRBJ1-5; 7 bases are a match to TRBD1. The V gene's germline CDR1 is MDHEN and CDR2 SYDVKM. The CDR3 runs to 14 residues. With V trimmed by 6 bases and J by 5 bases, 7 bases remained unmatched. The CDR3 coding sequence is TGTGCCAGCAGACCGGGACAGTCAGATCAGCCCCAGCATTTT. Translation: CASRPGQSDQPQHF. Together with reference TRBV28 and TRBJ1-5, the CDR3 gives the full variable domain: DVKVTQSSRYLVKRTGEKVFLECVQDMDHENMFWYRQDPGLGLRLIYFSYDVKMKEKGDIPEGYSVSREKKERFSLILESASTNQTSMYLCASRPGQSDQPQHFGDGTRLSIL.

J is TRBJ2-1 and V is TRBV9; TRBD2 matches 10 bases. The V and J ends lost 4 bases and 8 bases, in that order; junction bases with no gene match: 6. The CDR3 totals 14 residues. Germline CDR1 SGDLS, CDR2 YYNGEE. The DNA for the CDR3 is TGTGCCAGCAGCCCCAGCGGGGGGGTATATGAGCAGTTCTTC. It encodes CASSPSGGVYEQFF.

The rearrangement joins TRBV28 to TRBJ1-2; no reliable D call. Trimming removed 5 bases from V and 9 bases from J, with 16 bases in between. Per the germline V gene, CDR1 is MDHEN and CDR2 is SYDVKM. The CDR3 length is 13 residues. The DNA of the CDR3 is TGTGCCAGCAGTACCCCCTCGGCGGCTCGCTACACCTTC. Residues: CASSTPSAARYTF.

The chain is built from TRBV5-1 and TRBJ2-1; D is perhaps TRBD1 (5 bases). Germline loops: CDR1 SGHRS, CDR2 YFSETQ. The CDR3 is 15 amino acids. Trimming took off 0 bases at V and 5 bases at J, with 12 bases between the two ends. Here the CDR3 DNA reads TGCGCCAGCAGCTTGGCCGCTAGACAGAACAATGAGCAGTTCTTC. Protein: CASSLAARQNNEQFF.

The chain joins TRBV28 to TRBJ1-2, with D uncertain. The CDR3 is 12 residues long. V shed 6 bases and J shed 1 base, with 6 bases lying between them. Germline V CDR1 and CDR2: MDHEN, SYDVKM. CDR3: CASRRINYGYTF. The CDR3 DNA is TGTGCCAGCAGACGGATTAACTATGGCTACACCTTC.

On this clone itself: At one boundary the junction diverges from the germline segment, which might be a read error. The chain is built from TRBV4-3 and TRBJ2-7; 7 bases are shared with TRBD2. The CDR3 sequence is 13 residues long. Per germline, CDR1 LGHNA and CDR2 YSLEER. The CDR3 DNA sequence: TGCGCCAGCAGCCAAACCCTCGCACTAGCGTCCCACTTC. This encodes CASSQTLALASHF.

This chain links TRBV7-2 with TRBJ1-5, with D uncertain. Trimming shortened V by 5 bases and J by 4 bases, and 12 bases separated the two germline ends. Germline values: CDR1 SGHTA, CDR2 FQGNSA. This CDR3 spans 14 amino acids. CDR3: CASSPGRENQPQHF. CDR3 in DNA: TGTGCCAGCAGCCCCGGACGGGAAAATCAGCCCCAGCATTTT.

The gene calls are TRBV5-4 and TRBJ1-4; 9 bases are a match to TRBD1. After removal of 3 bases from V and 2 bases from J, the junction contained 2 bases not matched to a gene. The length of the CDR3 is 15 residues. Germline V CDR1 and CDR2: SGHNT, YYREEE (reference sequence). The CDR3 nucleotides are TGTGCCAGCAGCTATGGACAGGGGACTAATGAAAAACTGTTTTTT. This encodes CASSYGQGTNEKLFF.

The chain has TRBV7-2 and TRBJ1-6; D is undetermined. Germline V gene sequence: CDR1 SGHTA, CDR2 FQGNSA. Deletions cut 5 bases from V and 1 base from J, with 18 bases between. The CDR3 is 18 residues long. The CDR3 sequence: CASSVSPGSASYNSPLHF. The CDR3, as DNA: TGTGCCAGCAGCGTTAGTCCGGGGTCGGCGTCCTATAATTCACCCCTCCACTTT.

This clone has just a few counts. The V and J genes are TRBV11-2 and TRBJ2-2, with D unresolved. The germline V gene has CDR1 SGHAT and CDR2 FQNNGV. This CDR3 has 12 amino acids. V lost 5 bases and J lost 1, with 2 bases in between. The CDR3 DNA reads TGTGCCAGCAGCGTGAACACCGGGGAGCTGTTTTTT. Translated, it gives CASSVNTGELFF.

The V gene is TRBV5-6, the J gene TRBJ1-1, with D unclear. There are 14 residues in the CDR3. The V gene's germline CDR1 is SGHDT and CDR2 YYEEEE. V lost 1 base and J 4 bases, leaving 11 bases between the germline ends. CDR3 region: CASSLNGRVTEAFF. The DNA for the CDR3 is TGTGCCAGCAGCTTGAACGGGAGGGTCACTGAAGCTTTCTTT. Looking up the rest from reference TRBV5-6 and TRBJ1-1 gives the full variable domain: DAGVTQSPTHLIKTRGQQVTLRCSPKSGHDTVSWYQQALGQGPQFIFQYYEEEERQRGNFPDRFSGHQFPNYSSELNVNALLLGDSALYLCASSLNGRVTEAFFGQGTRLTVV.

The count of this clone is one. V is TRBV5-4 and J is TRBJ2-5; D tentatively reads TRBD1 or TRBD2 (6 bases each). Germline V lookup: CDR1 SGHNT, CDR2 YYREEE (reference sequence). V dropped 6 bases and J dropped 1 base, with 22 bases sitting between them. The CDR3 totals 17 residues. The CDR3 DNA reads as TGTGCCAGCACCATCTTGGGGGGCGGCAGCTCCCAAGAGACCCAGTACTTC. This translates into CASTILGGGSSQETQYF.